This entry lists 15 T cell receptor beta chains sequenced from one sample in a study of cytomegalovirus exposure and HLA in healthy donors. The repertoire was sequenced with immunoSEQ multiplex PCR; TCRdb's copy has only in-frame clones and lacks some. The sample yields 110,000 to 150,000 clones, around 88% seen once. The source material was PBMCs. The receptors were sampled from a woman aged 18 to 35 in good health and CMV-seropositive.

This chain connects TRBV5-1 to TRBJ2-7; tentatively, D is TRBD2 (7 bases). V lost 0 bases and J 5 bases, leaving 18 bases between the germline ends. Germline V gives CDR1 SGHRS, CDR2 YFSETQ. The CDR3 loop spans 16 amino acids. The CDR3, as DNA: TGCGCCAGCAGCTTGGCCCTGGGGGGGCCCGGACACGAGCAGTACTTC. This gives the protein CASSLALGGPGHEQYF.

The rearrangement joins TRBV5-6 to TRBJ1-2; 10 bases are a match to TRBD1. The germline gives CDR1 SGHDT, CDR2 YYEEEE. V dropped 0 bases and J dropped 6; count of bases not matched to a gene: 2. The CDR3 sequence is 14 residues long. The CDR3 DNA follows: TGTGCCAGCAGCTTGGGACAGGGGGCAGATGGCTACACCTTC. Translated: CASSLGQGADGYTF.

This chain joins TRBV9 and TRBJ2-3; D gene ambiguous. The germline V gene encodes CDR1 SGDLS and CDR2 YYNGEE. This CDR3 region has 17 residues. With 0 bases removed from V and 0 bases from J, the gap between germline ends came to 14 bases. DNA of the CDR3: TGTGCCAGCAGCGTAGCTCCCCTCCAAACTAGCACAGATACGCAGTATTTT. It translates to CASSVAPLQTSTDTQYF.

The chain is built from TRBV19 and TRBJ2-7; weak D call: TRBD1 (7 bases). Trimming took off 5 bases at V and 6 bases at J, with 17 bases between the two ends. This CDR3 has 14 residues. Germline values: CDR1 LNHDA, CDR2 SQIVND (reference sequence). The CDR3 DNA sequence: TGTGCCAGTAGTCCCGGAGGGGGCCTCTTCGAGCAGTACTTC. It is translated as CASSPGGGLFEQYF.

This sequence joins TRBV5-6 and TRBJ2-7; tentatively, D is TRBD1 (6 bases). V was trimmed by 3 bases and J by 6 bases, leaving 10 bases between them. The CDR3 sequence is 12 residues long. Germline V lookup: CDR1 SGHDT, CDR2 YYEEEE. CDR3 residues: CASSSQGGEQYF. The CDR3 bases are TGTGCCAGCAGCTCACAGGGTGGCGAGCAGTACTTC.

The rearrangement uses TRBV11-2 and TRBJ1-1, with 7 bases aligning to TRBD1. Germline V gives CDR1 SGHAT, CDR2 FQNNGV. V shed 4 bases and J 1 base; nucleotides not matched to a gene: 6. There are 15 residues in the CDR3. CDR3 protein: CASSWAGGSNTEAFF. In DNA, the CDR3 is TGTGCCAGCAGCTGGGCAGGGGGTTCGAACACTGAAGCTTTCTTT.

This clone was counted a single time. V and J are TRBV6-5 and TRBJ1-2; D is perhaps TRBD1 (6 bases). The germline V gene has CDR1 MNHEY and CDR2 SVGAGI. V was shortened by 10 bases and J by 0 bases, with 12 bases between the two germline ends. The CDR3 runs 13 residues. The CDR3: CATFPGANYGYTF. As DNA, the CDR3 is TGTGCCACCTTCCCAGGGGCTAACTATGGCTACACCTTC.

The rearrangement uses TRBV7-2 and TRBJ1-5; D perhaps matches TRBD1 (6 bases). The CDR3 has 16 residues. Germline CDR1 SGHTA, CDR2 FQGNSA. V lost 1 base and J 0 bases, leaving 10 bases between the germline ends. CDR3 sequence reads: CASSLGARGSNQPQHF. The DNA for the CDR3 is TGTGCCAGCAGCTTAGGGGCCAGGGGTAGCAATCAGCCCCAGCATTTT.

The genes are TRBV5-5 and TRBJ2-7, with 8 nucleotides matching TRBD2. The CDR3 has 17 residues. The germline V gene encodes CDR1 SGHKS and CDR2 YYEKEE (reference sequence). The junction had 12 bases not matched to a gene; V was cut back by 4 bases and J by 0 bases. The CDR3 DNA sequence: TGTGCCAGCAGCCGCCAGCCCCTAGCGGGCTCCTCCTACGAGCAGTACTTC. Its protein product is CASSRQPLAGSSYEQYF.

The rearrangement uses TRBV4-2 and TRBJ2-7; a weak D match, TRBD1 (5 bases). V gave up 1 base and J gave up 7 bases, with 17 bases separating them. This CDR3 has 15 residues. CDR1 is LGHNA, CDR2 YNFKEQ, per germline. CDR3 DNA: TGTGCCAGCAGCCAAGGCGCGCAGGGCGCCGGGGAGCAGTACTTC. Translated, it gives CASSQGAQGAGEQYF.

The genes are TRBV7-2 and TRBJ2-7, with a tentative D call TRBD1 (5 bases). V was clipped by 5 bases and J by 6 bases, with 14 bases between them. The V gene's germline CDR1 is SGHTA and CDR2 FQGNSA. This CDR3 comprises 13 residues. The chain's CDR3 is CASSARQSGEQYF. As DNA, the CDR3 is TGTGCCAGCAGCGCCCGACAGTCGGGCGAGCAGTACTTC.

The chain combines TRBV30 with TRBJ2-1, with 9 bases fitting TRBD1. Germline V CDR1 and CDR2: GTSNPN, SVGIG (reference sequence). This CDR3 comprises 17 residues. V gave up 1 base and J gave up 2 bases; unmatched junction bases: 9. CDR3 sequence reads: CAWSAPRQGVAYNEQFF. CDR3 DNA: TGTGCCTGGAGTGCCCCAAGACAGGGGGTAGCCTACAATGAGCAGTTCTTC.

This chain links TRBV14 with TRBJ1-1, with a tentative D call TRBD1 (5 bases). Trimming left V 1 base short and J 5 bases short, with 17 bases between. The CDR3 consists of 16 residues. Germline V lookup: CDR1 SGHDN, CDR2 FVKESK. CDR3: CASSQGRGRERTEAFF. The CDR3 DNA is TGTGCCAGCAGCCAAGGACGCGGCAGGGAAAGGACTGAAGCTTTCTTT.

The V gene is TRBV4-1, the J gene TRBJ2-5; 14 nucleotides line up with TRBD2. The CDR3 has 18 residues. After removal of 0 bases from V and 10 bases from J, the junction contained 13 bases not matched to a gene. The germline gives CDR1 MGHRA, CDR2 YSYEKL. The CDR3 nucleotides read TGCGCCAGCAGCCAAGATGTGACTAGCGGGGGGGCCGCGAGGGGCCAGTACTTC. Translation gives CASSQDVTSGGAARGQYF.

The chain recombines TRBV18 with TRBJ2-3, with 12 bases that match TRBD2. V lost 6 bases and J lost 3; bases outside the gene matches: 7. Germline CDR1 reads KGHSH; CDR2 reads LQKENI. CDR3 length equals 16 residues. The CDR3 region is CASSPRLAGVTDTQYF. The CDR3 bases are TGTGCCAGCTCCCCTCGACTAGCGGGAGTGACAGATACGCAGTATTTT. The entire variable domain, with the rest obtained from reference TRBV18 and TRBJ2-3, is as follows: NAGVMQNPRHLVRRRGQEARLRCSPMKGHSHVYWYRQLPEEGLKFMVYLQKENIIDESGMPKERFSAEFPKEGPSILRIQQVVRGDSAAYFCASSPRLAGVTDTQYFGPGTRLTVL.